The 32 T cell receptor beta chains listed next were all sequenced from one sample in a study of early T cells in non-severe SARS-CoV-2 infection. From the 5' RACE reads, TCRdb called clonotypes with MiXCR, one entry per CDR3 protein. The table includes about 98,000 distinct CDR3 sequences, roughly an eighth detected once. The specimen was whole blood. The receptors were gathered from an adult who was a healthcare worker with PCR-confirmed SARS-CoV-2 infection or an uninfected control (not recorded which).

The table lists this clonotype with a few counts. The rearrangement uses TRBV7-2 and TRBJ2-7; 8 positions match TRBD1. V lost 5 bases and J lost 3; bases outside the gene matches: 9. The CDR3 has 15 amino acids. The germline gives CDR1 SGHTA, CDR2 FQGNSA. The CDR3 loop is CASSRAPGQVYEQYF. In DNA, the CDR3 is TGTGCCAGCAGCCGGGCTCCGGGACAGGTCTACGAGCAGTACTTC.

The V gene is TRBV20-1, the J gene TRBJ2-1, with no clear D. V was trimmed by 1 base and J by 1 base, leaving 11 bases between them. CDR3 size: 15 residues. Germline CDR1 and CDR2: DFQATT and SNEGSKA (reference sequence). The CDR3 nucleotides are TGCAGTGCTAGAGCCCTCGACCGATCCTACAATGAGCAGTTCTTC. This gives the protein CSARALDRSYNEQFF.

The chain recombines TRBV7-3 with TRBJ2-1; 10 positions match TRBD2. The germline V gene has CDR1 SGHTA and CDR2 FQGTGA. The J segment lost 12 bases and the V segment lost 5 bases, leaving 7 bases of the junction unmatched. The CDR3 totals 13 residues. CDR3 sequence (DNA): TGTGCCAGCAGCACCCTAGCGGGAGACTGGCAGTTCTTC. Translation gives CASSTLAGDWQFF.

This clonotype was detected only a few times. This chain connects TRBV12-5 to TRBJ2-4, with D maybe TRBD1 (5 bases). Deletions cut 1 base from V and 6 bases from J, with 13 bases between. The CDR3 is made up of 15 amino acids. Germline values: CDR1 LGHNT, CDR2 FRNRAP. CDR3 loop: CASGLAGLLGNIQYF. In DNA, the CDR3 is TGTGCTAGTGGTTTGGCAGGGTTGTTAGGAAACATTCAGTACTTC.

Notes on this clonotype: No DNA is shown, since the ends of the CDR3 on it are uncertain; the CDR3 is the one TCRdb lists. The rearrangement joins TRBV7-5 to TRBJ2-2. TRBV7-5 is an annotated pseudogene. The CDR3 totals 15 residues, both ends included. The CDR3 loop reads CISVSEASRTGELFF.

This clonotype has only a few counts. V gene TRBV29-1 combines with J gene TRBJ2-7; D assignment may be TRBD1 or TRBD2 (6 bases each). Germline CDR1 and CDR2: SQVTM and ANQGSEA. This CDR3 has 14 amino acids. Trimming took 4 bases from V and 7 from J, leaving 20 bases between them. CDR3 sequence: CSVGRDTAAGEQYF. In DNA, the CDR3 is TGCAGCGTTGGACGGGACACCGCGGCGGGGGAGCAGTACTTC.

The genes are TRBV5-1 and TRBJ1-2, with TRBD1 identical over 10 bases. The CDR3 loop spans 15 amino acids. Germline-derived CDR1 and CDR2 are SGHRS and YFSETQ. The V segment lost 2 bases and the J segment 8 bases; nucleotides outside the gene matches: 9. The chain's CDR3 is CASSFSLTGGDGYTF. CDR3 bases: TGCGCCAGCAGCTTCTCCCTGACAGGGGGCGACGGCTACACCTTC.

The chain joins TRBV28 to TRBJ2-7; TRBD1 agrees at 7 bases. CDR1 is MDHEN, CDR2 SYDVKM, per germline. The junction had 15 bases not matched to a gene; V was cut back by 6 bases and J by 7 bases. This CDR3 contains 15 residues. The CDR3 protein is CASRPDRVKVGEQYF. The DNA for the CDR3 is TGTGCCAGCAGACCCGACAGGGTTAAGGTTGGTGAGCAGTACTTC.

The chain combines TRBV29-1 with TRBJ2-2; weak D call: TRBD2 (5 bases). Germline CDR1 reads SQVTM; CDR2 reads ANQGSEA. V gave up 5 bases and J gave up 0 bases, with 7 bases separating them. The CDR3 extends over 13 amino acids. CDR3 in amino acids: CSVRTSNTGELFF. CDR3 DNA sequence: TGCAGCGTTCGGACTTCGAACACCGGGGAGCTGTTTTTT.

This clonotype has more than one count but fewer than ten. This chain links TRBV27 with TRBJ1-5; unclear D gene. The CDR3 sequence is 17 residues long. CDR1 is MNHEY and CDR2 is SMNVEV in the germline V gene (reference sequence). V lost 5 bases to trimming and J lost 0 bases, with 17 bases between them. For the CDR3, the DNA is TGTGCCAGCAGTCCAGGTACTAGCCTTTATAGCAATCAGCCCCAGCATTTT. Its translation: CASSPGTSLYSNQPQHF.

This sequence joins TRBV28 and TRBJ2-7, with TRBD1 identical over 11 bases. CDR3 length equals 15 residues. J was trimmed by 4 bases and V by 7 bases; bases with no gene match: 9. In germline, CDR1 is MDHEN, CDR2 SYDVKM. DNA for the CDR3: TGTGCCAGCAACACGGCCGGGACAGGGGGATACGAGCAGTACTTC. Its protein is CASNTAGTGGYEQYF.

V usage is TRBV25-1 and J usage is TRBJ1-1, with a tentative D call TRBD1 (5 bases). Germline V gives CDR1 MGHDK, CDR2 SYGVNS. The CDR3 length is 15 residues. The germline V and J ends were trimmed by 5 bases and 1 base, with 14 bases remaining between them. The CDR3 nucleotides read TGTGCCAGCAGTCCCCTTAGGCAGGGGAACACTGAAGCTTTCTTT. Its translation: CASSPLRQGNTEAFF.

This clonotype turned up a few times. The V gene is TRBV18, the J gene TRBJ2-6, with D possibly matching TRBD1 (6 bases). The V gene lost 1 base and the J gene lost 0 bases, with 16 bases spanning the gap. This CDR3 region has 19 residues. Looked up from germline, CDR1 is KGHSH and CDR2 is LQKENI. CDR3 nucleotides: TGTGCCAGCTCACCACGAGGGACACCACTTCGCTCTGGGGCCAACGTCCTGACTTTC. The encoded protein is CASSPRGTPLRSGANVLTF.

The V gene is TRBV9, the J gene TRBJ2-5; TRBD1 matches at 7 bases. Trimming removed 3 bases from V and 2 bases from J; junction bases left unmatched: 7. CDR1 is SGDLS, CDR2 YYNGEE, per germline. The CDR3 is 15 residues long. CDR3 in amino acids: CASSGRTGGQETQYF. The DNA for the CDR3 is TGTGCCAGCAGCGGCCGGACAGGCGGGCAAGAGACCCAGTACTTC. Looking up the rest from reference TRBV9 and TRBJ2-5 gives the full variable domain: DSGVTQTPKHLITATGQRVTLRCSPRSGDLSVYWYQQSLDQGLQFLIQYYNGEERAKGNILERFSAQQFPDLHSELNLSSLELGDSALYFCASSGRTGGQETQYFGPGTRLLVL.

This clonotype occurred a few times. The rearrangement joins TRBV5-4 to TRBJ2-7; no clear D. CDR1 SGHNT and CDR2 YYREEE come from the germline V gene (reference sequence). The CDR3 runs 15 residues. V was trimmed by 0 bases and J by 0 bases, leaving 10 bases between them. The CDR3 bases are TGTGCCAGCAGCTTGGGTGTGGTAACCTCCTACGAGCAGTACTTC. Protein product: CASSLGVVTSYEQYF.

The CDR3 is CASSFFLTDTQYF. The CDR3 bases are TGTGCCAGCAGCTTTTTCCTCACAGATACGCAGTATTTT. This chain connects TRBV5-4 to TRBJ2-3; D is uncertain. The V end was cut by 2 bases, the J end by 2 bases, with 6 bases between. CDR1 SGHNT and CDR2 YYREEE come from the germline V gene (reference sequence). CDR3 length equals 13 residues.

V usage is TRBV15 and J usage is TRBJ1-2, with a weak D call TRBD1 (6 bases). Germline V CDR1 and CDR2: LNHNV, YYDKDF (reference sequence). This CDR3 comprises 15 residues. Deletions cut 5 bases from V and 0 bases from J, with 13 bases between. The CDR3 spells CATSPRTVSNYGYTF. Here the CDR3 DNA reads TGTGCCACCAGCCCTCGGACAGTATCTAACTATGGCTACACCTTC. The full variable domain, in which reference TRBV15 and TRBJ1-2 provide the parts outside the CDR3, is DAMVIQNPRYQVTQFGKPVTLSCSQTLNHNVMYWYQQKSSQAPKLLFHYYDKDFNNEADTPDNFQSRRPNTSFCFLDIRSPGLGDTAMYLCATSPRTVSNYGYTFGSGTRLTVV.

This clonotype was picked up a small number of times. The V call is TRBV29-1, the J call TRBJ1-1; D gene ambiguous. V was clipped by 6 bases and J by 4 bases, with 9 bases between them. Germline V gene data show CDR1 as SQVTM and CDR2 as ANQGSEA. The CDR3 length is 11 residues. In nucleotides, the CDR3 is TGCAGCGTGTTCGGCGGCACTGAAGCTTTCTTT. It encodes CSVFGGTEAFF.

Only a few counts were recorded for this clonotype. The chain employs TRBV29-1 and TRBJ1-1; the D gene is possibly TRBD1 (5 bases). The CDR3 totals 13 residues. Trimming removed 5 bases at V and 3 bases at J, with 13 bases between. Looked up from germline, CDR1 is SQVTM and CDR2 is ANQGSEA. The CDR3 nucleotides read TGCAGCGTTATAGGGACTTCGGACACTGAAGCTTTCTTT. Its protein is CSVIGTSDTEAFF. Full variable domain (remainder filled in from reference TRBV29-1 and TRBJ1-1): SAVISQKPSRDICQRGTSLTIQCQVDSQVTMMFWYRQQPGQSLTLIATANQGSEATYESGFVIDKFPISRPNLTFSTLTVSNMSPEDSSIYLCSVIGTSDTEAFFGQGTRLTVV.

This clonotype has just a few counts. CDR3 DNA sequence: TGTGCTAGTGGGATTACACAGGGGGCGCGTCAGCCCCAGCATTTT. It translates to CASGITQGARQPQHF. This chain connects TRBV12-5 to TRBJ1-5; 9 positions agree with TRBD1. CDR3 size: 15 residues. Germline V gene lookup returns CDR1 LGHNT and CDR2 FRNRAP. After removal of 6 bases from V and 6 bases from J, the junction contained 9 bases not matched to a gene.

Points on this clonotype: One base away lies a much larger clone, so this may be a sequencing read error. The chain couples TRBV5-1 to TRBJ1-1; D remains ambiguous. CDR1 is SGHRS and CDR2 is YFSETQ in the germline V gene. The CDR3 is 13 residues long. CDR3 sequence (DNA): TGCGCCAGCGGCTTGCGGGGGAACACTGAAGCTTTCTTT. This encodes CASGLRGNTEAFF.

This clonotype appeared many times. The chain has TRBV11-1 and TRBJ2-1; TRBD2 matches at 12 bases. Germline CDR1 and CDR2: SGHAT and FQDESV (reference sequence). J lost 7 bases, V lost 5 bases, and 3 bases had no gene match. This CDR3 comprises 14 residues. The CDR3 sequence: CASSRTSGTNEQFF. The CDR3 bases are TGTGCCAGCAGCAGGACTAGCGGGACGAATGAGCAGTTCTTC.

CDR3 loop: CASSSLAGGSTDTQYF. CDR3 nucleotide sequence: TGTGCCAGCAGCTCCCTAGCGGGAGGGAGCACAGATACGCAGTATTTT. This chain connects TRBV7-6 to TRBJ2-3; 12 positions agree with TRBD2. The germline V gene has CDR1 SGHVS and CDR2 FNYEAQ. After removal of 4 bases from V and 0 bases from J, the junction contained 2 bases not matched to a gene. CDR3 length: 16 residues.

The chain couples TRBV29-1 to TRBJ2-1, with TRBD2 identical over 11 bases. CDR1 is SQVTM and CDR2 is ANQGSEA in the germline V gene. The V segment lost 4 bases and the J segment 1 base; nucleotides outside the gene matches: 15. CDR3 length: 19 amino acids. CDR3 region: CSVGSWIAGGPESYNEQFF. CDR3 bases: TGCAGCGTTGGGTCCTGGATAGCGGGAGGGCCTGAATCCTACAATGAGCAGTTCTTC.

As concerns this clonotype: This likely comes from a read error, as the CDR3 has no conserved phenylalanine or tryptophan at its end. The chain links TRBV5-4 to TRBJ2-4; TRBD1 agrees at 8 bases. The CDR3 loop spans 14 amino acids. With 3 bases clipped from V and 6 bases from J, the junction kept 5 bases outside the gene matches. Per germline, CDR1 SGHNT and CDR2 YYREEE (reference sequence). CDR3 nucleotides: TGTGCCAGCAGCTCTCAGGGACAGGCAAACATTCAGTACCTC. As protein: CASSSQGQANIQYL.

The rearrangement uses TRBV12-3 or TRBV12-4 and TRBJ2-1, with D hard to call. This CDR3 is built from 13 residues. The ends were cut back, 0 bases at V and 9 bases at J, with 9 bases in the middle. DNA for the CDR3: TGTGCCAGCAGTTTAGCCCCCGGTGGTGAGCAGTTCTTC. This translates into CASSLAPGGEQFF.

This clonotype was found a few times. DNA for the CDR3: TGTGCCAGCAGTGAGGGACAGGGTCATCAGCCCCAGCATTTT. Amino acid sequence: CASSEGQGHQPQHF. V gene TRBV25-1 combines with J gene TRBJ1-5; 9 positions agree with TRBD1. CDR1 is MGHDK, CDR2 SYGVNS, per germline. With 3 bases clipped from V and 5 bases from J, the junction kept 2 bases outside the gene matches. There are 14 residues in the CDR3. Looking up the rest from reference TRBV25-1 and TRBJ1-5 gives the full variable domain: EADIYQTPRYLVIGTGKKITLECSQTMGHDKMYWYQQDPGMELHLIHYSYGVNSTEKGDLSSESTVSRIRTEHFPLTLESARPSHTSQYLCASSEGQGHQPQHFGDGTRLSIL.

A few counts support this clonotype. The chain uses TRBV15 and TRBJ2-3; D ambiguous. This CDR3 is 14 amino acids long. CDR1 is LNHNV and CDR2 is YYDKDF in the germline V gene (reference sequence). Trimming took 5 bases from V and 2 from J, leaving 11 bases between them. This CDR3 reads CATSPPPPTDTQYF. DNA for the CDR3: TGTGCCACCAGCCCACCCCCCCCCACAGATACGCAGTATTTT.

The gene calls are TRBV27 and TRBJ2-3, with D tentatively TRBD2 (6 bases). The CDR3 consists of 15 residues. V was cut by 3 bases and J by 1 base, with 11 bases left in between. In germline, CDR1 is MNHEY, CDR2 SMNVEV (reference sequence). The CDR3 DNA sequence: TGTGCCAGCAGTTTTGGAGGGGCCCGCACAGATACGCAGTATTTT. Amino acids: CASSFGGARTDTQYF.

This clonotype has just a few counts. J is TRBJ2-2 and V is TRBV12-3 or TRBV12-4, with D perhaps matching TRBD1 (6 bases). V was pared by 3 bases and J by 3 bases, with 14 bases between. This CDR3 has 16 amino acids. The CDR3 DNA sequence: TGTGCCAGCAGTTTTTTTGGGGGCCGCGACACCGGGGAGCTGTTTTTT. Protein sequence: CASSFFGGRDTGELFF.

This clonotype was seen more than once but under ten times. As DNA, the CDR3 is TGTGCCATCAAGTCCCCAGGGGGCCGTTCCTACGAGCAGTACTTC. Protein: CAIKSPGGRSYEQYF. The V and J genes are TRBV10-3 and TRBJ2-7, with TRBD1 matching 8 bases. The CDR3 contains 15 residues. Looked up from germline, CDR1 is ENHRY and CDR2 is SYGVKD. Unmatched junction bases numbered 9, after V lost 7 bases and J lost 1 base.

The rearrangement joins TRBV3-1 to TRBJ2-5; 11 bases are shared with TRBD2. Germline-derived CDR1 and CDR2 are LGHDT and YNNKEL (reference sequence). The CDR3 is 15 amino acids. V gave up 10 bases and J gave up 5 bases; unmatched junction bases: 12. CDR3 bases: TGTGCCATCTCCTCCCAACTAGCGGGAGCGGAGACCCAGTACTTC. It codes for CAISSQLAGAETQYF.